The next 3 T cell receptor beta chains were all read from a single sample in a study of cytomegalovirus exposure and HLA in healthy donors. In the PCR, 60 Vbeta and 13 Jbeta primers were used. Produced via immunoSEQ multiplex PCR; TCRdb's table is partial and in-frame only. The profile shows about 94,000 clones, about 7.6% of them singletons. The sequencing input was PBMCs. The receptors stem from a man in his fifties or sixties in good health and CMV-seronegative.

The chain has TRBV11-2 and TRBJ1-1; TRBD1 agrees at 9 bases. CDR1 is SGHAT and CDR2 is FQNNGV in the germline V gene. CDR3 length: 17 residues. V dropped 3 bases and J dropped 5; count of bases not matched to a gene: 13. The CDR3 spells CASSLVTGGVIKTEAFF. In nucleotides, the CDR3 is TGTGCCAGCAGCTTGGTAACAGGGGGCGTTATAAAGACTGAAGCTTTCTTT. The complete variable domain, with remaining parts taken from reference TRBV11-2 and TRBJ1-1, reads EAGVAQSPRYKIIEKRQSVAFWCNPISGHATLYWYQQILGQGPKLLIQFQNNGVVDDSQLPKDRFSAERLKGVDSTLKIQPAKLEDSAVYLCASSLVTGGVIKTEAFFGQGTRLTVV.

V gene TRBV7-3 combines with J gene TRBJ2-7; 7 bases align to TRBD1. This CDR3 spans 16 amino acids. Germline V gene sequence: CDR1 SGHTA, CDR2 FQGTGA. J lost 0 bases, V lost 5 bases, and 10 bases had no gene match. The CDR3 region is CASSLPRTGYSYEQYF. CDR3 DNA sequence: TGTGCCAGCAGCCTTCCTAGGACAGGTTACTCCTACGAGCAGTACTTC.

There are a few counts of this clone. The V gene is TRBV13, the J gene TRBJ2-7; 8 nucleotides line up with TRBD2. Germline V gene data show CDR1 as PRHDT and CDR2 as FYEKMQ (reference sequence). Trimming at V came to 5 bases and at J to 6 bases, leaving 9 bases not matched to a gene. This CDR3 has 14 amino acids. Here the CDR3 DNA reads TGTGCCAGCAGCCCGGGACTAGTCTCTCTCGAGCAGTACTTC. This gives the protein CASSPGLVSLEQYF.